Listed below are T cell receptor beta chains from one sample, sequenced in a study of blood T cell repertoires in COVID-19. This table comes from immunoSEQ multiplex PCR, and its TCRdb copy is limited to in-frame clones, with some not included. The profile shows 260,000 or so clones, roughly 89% of them singletons. The sample comprised PBMCs or T cells enriched from blood (not recorded which). The receptors were gathered from a woman in her thirties with acute COVID-19. CDR3s include the opening cysteine and the closing phenylalanine or tryptophan. D genes are given only for firm matches. Size tells how often a clone was seen (once, few, many) or the class of an expanded clone, and some rows leave it out.

>TRBJ2-5|NA|TRBV2|TRBD2|13
TGTGCCAGCACGCGGGGGTCCCAAGAGACCCAGTACTTC
CASTRGSQETQYF
>TRBJ2-7|NA|TRBV5-1|TRBD1|13
TGCGCCAGCAGCTTGACAGGGGAGTACGAGCAGTACTTC
CASSLTGEYEQYF
>TRBJ1-1|NA|TRBV19|NA|11
TGTGCCAGTAAAACTTTCACTGAAGCTTTCTTT
CASKTFTEAFF
>TRBJ2-7|NA|TRBV6-5|NA|14
TGTGCCAGCAGACCAACTAGTCCCTCCTACGAGCAGTACTTC
CASRPTSPSYEQYF
>TRBJ2-5|NA|TRBV3-1/TRBV3-2|NA|17
TGTGCCAGCAGCCAAGGCGCAGGGAATCCTATTAAAGAGACCCAGTACTTC
CASSQGAGNPIKETQYF
>TRBJ1-6|NA|TRBV3-1/TRBV3-2|NA|14
TGTGCCAGCAGCCAAGTTAGGGGTGGCTCACCCCTCCACTTT
CASSQVRGGSPLHF
>TRBJ2-7|NA|TRBV13|NA|13
TGTGCCAGCAGCTTAGGTGGAGAATACGAGCAGTACTTC
CASSLGGEYEQYF
>TRBJ1-1|NA|TRBV6-5|TRBD1|11
TGTGCCAGCAGACGGACAGGGGAGGGTTTCTTT
CASRRTGEGFF
>TRBJ1-3|NA|TRBV19|NA|21
TGTGCCAGTAGTCCCTTTTCCACCCAAGCGCCTCCAAAGCGCCCTGGAAACACCATATATTTT
CASSPFSTQAPPKRPGNTIYF
>TRBJ2-7|NA|TRBV18|NA|12
TGTGCCAGCTCACCGCCCGGTAGCGAGCAGTACTTC
CASSPPGSEQYF
>TRBJ2-3|NA|TRBV5-1|NA|15
TGCGCCAGCGCCCCGGTGGGCGCTAGCACAGATACGCAGTATTTT
CASAPVGASTDTQYF
>TRBJ1-5|NA|TRBV15|NA|15
TGTGCCACCAGCAGCCGACTAAGTAGCAATCAGCCCCAGCATTTT
CATSSRLSSNQPQHF
>TRBJ1-2|NA|TRBV6-5|NA|14
TGTGCCAGCAGATTCCGGGACAAGTTTCCTGGCTACACCTTC
CASRFRDKFPGYTF
>TRBJ1-1|once|TRBV28|NA|13
TGTGCCAGCAGCCCAGGCAGGGTCACTGAAGCTTTCTTT
CASSPGRVTEAFF
>TRBJ1-2|once|TRBV27|TRBD1|17
TGTGCCAGCAGTTTATCGGGAGAGGGGGCAGGGTACTATGGCTACACCTTC
CASSLSGEGAGYYGYTF
>TRBJ2-4|NA|TRBV12-3/TRBV12-4|NA|13
TGTGCCAGCAGGTTCGGGGCCAAAAACATTCAGTACTTC
CASRFGAKNIQYF
>TRBJ1-2|NA|TRBV7-6|TRBD1|12
TGTGCCAGCAGCCAGGGGGACTATGGCTACACCTTC
CASSQGDYGYTF
>TRBJ2-3|NA|TRBV2|TRBD1|16
TGTGCCAGCAGTGAATTGGGGACAGGGTTTACAGATACGCAGTATTTT
CASSELGTGFTDTQYF
>TRBJ2-6|NA|TRBV25-1|NA|13
TGTGCCGCCTCAGTCTTTGGGGCCAACGTCCTGACTTTC
CAASVFGANVLTF
>TRBJ1-6|once|TRBV11-2|NA|15
TGTGCCAGCCGCGGGGTAGGTTCGAGGGATTCACCCCTCCACTTT
CASRGVGSRDSPLHF
>TRBJ2-4|NA|TRBV5-6|TRBD2|18
TGTGCCAGCAGCTTGGTCCGCGGGGGGCCTGAAACCAAAAACATTCAGTACTTC
CASSLVRGGPETKNIQYF
>TRBJ1-6|once|TRBV6-5|TRBD1|14
TGTGCCAGCAGTCCGGGACAGGCCTTTTCACCCCTCCACTTT
CASSPGQAFSPLHF
>TRBJ1-3|NA|TRBV28|NA|14
TGTGCCAGCAGTTTTGGGCTCTCTGGAAACACCATATATTTT
CASSFGLSGNTIYF
>TRBJ2-1|NA|TRBV7-2|TRBD2|15
TGTGCCAGCAGCTTCGGGGGGGATACCTACAATGAGCAGTTCTTC
CASSFGGDTYNEQFF
>TRBJ1-1|NA|TRBV19|TRBD1|18
TGTGCCAGTAGTCTACTTCAGGGGACAGGGCTCGGGAACACTGAAGCTTTCTTT
CASSLLQGTGLGNTEAFF
>TRBJ1-1|NA|TRBV30|NA|14
TGTGCCTGGAGTTTTTTTACAGGGAACCCTGAAGCTTTCTTT
CAWSFFTGNPEAFF
>TRBJ1-2|NA|TRBV19|NA|13
TGTGCCAGTAGTATGGCGGGGCGGAGTGGCTACACCTTC
CASSMAGRSGYTF
>TRBJ1-1|NA|TRBV5-8|NA|13
TGTGCCAGCAGCTTGGTGACAGACACTGAAGCTTTCTTT
CASSLVTDTEAFF
>TRBJ1-6|NA|TRBV4-1|NA|15
TGCGCCAGCAGCCAGTGGACAGACTCCGAATCACCCCTCCACTTT
CASSQWTDSESPLHF
>TRBJ2-7|NA|TRBV29-1|NA|13
TGCAGCGTGTCCCTAACTTCCTCCTACGAGCAGTACTTC
CSVSLTSSYEQYF
>TRBJ1-6|NA|TRBV3-1/TRBV3-2|NA|14
TGTGCCAGCAGCCAAGGACAGGCCAATTCACCCCTCCACTTT
CASSQGQANSPLHF
>TRBJ1-2|NA|TRBV5-5|NA|18
TGTGCCAGCAGCTTGGCCCCTAACGCCTTAGGAGGGCGGTATGGCTACACCTTC
CASSLAPNALGGRYGYTF
>TRBJ1-4|NA|TRBV30|NA|14
TGTGCCTGGAGTGAAGGGGCCCTTAATGAAAAACTGTTTTTT
CAWSEGALNEKLFF
>TRBJ1-3|NA|TRBV7-9|TRBD1|15
TGTGCCAGCAGCGCCTGGACAGGGGCTGGAAACACCATATATTTT
CASSAWTGAGNTIYF
>TRBJ2-5|NA|TRBV5-1|NA|14
TGCGCCAGCAGCTTGGGGGACAACCAAGAGACCCAGTACTTC
CASSLGDNQETQYF
>TRBJ1-2|once|TRBV7-2|TRBD1|15
TGTGCCAGCAGCCCCCGACAGGGGGGGGACTATGGCTACACCTTC
CASSPRQGGDYGYTF
>TRBJ1-5|NA|TRBV27|TRBD1|16
TGTGCCAGCAGTCCTGTCCGGGACAGCGGGACAGGGCCCCAGCATTTT
CASSPVRDSGTGPQHF
>TRBJ2-1|NA|TRBV11-3|NA|13
TGTGCCAGCTCCCCGGACGGGAACAATGAGCAGTTCTTC
CASSPDGNNEQFF
>TRBJ1-1|NA|TRBV19|NA|13
TGTGCCGTAGAGCGGGGACAGAACACTGAAGCTTTCTTT
CAVERGQNTEAFF
>TRBJ1-2|NA|TRBV30|NA|17
TGTGCCTGGAGCCCGACTCGGGAGGGTTTCAGTTCCTATGGCTACACCTTC
CAWSPTREGFSSYGYTF
>TRBJ2-7|NA|TRBV7-2|TRBD2|15
TGTGCCAGCAGTCCTACTAGCGGGGTGAGCAACGAGCAGTACTTC
CASSPTSGVSNEQYF
>TRBJ1-1|NA|TRBV18|TRBD1|18
TGTGCCAGCTCACTAAGCCTGGACAGGGGGCTATTGAACACTGAAGCTTTCTTT
CASSLSLDRGLLNTEAFF